The clone carrying this T cell receptor beta chain was seen more than once but under ten times. The antigen remains undetermined. This sample was included in a study of T cell repertoires in cytomegalovirus infection. As for the study in general: The public TCR beta signatures pointed to both CMV infection and matching HLA type.

The study's findings and limits: CMV-specific HLA-C-restricted TCR beta clonotypes dominated the ex vivo response. Cumulative frequency (of public TCR beta family members) identified carriers of CMV plus the relevant HLA.

TCRdb re-called the reads through MiXCR, storing one row per CDR3 protein. The data show around 550,000 distinct CDR3 sequences, less than 30% seen once. V gave up 6 bases and J gave up 8 bases, with 16 bases separating them. This CDR3 contains 14 residues. The sequence derives from a human donor in good health (CMV status not recorded). Some clones in this sample may be carry-over from other donors' samples. The chain combines TRBV12-3 or TRBV12-4 with TRBJ1-4; a possible D gene is TRBD1 (5 bases). Sequenced input: PBMCs. In DNA form, the CDR3 reads TGTGCCAGCAGGAGAGGGACCCCTCGGGAAAAACTGTTTTTT. Residues: CASRRGTPREKLFF.